These 14 T cell receptor beta chains originate from one sample sequenced in a study of blood T cell repertoires in COVID-19. Data came from immunoSEQ multiplex PCR; TCRdb stores just in-frame clones and leaves some out. The sample has around 42,000 clones; roughly 86% are singletons. Sequencing used peripheral blood. The receptors derive from a man between 65 and 79 years old with acute or convalescent COVID-19.

This chain connects TRBV29-1 to TRBJ1-2; D uncertain. V was cut by 2 bases and J by 2 bases, with 6 bases left in between. The CDR3 totals 12 residues. Germline V gene lookup returns CDR1 SQVTM and CDR2 ANQGSEA. In DNA, the CDR3 is TGCAGCGTTGAACAGTCAAACTATGGCTACACCTTC. The encoded protein is CSVEQSNYGYTF.

The chain links TRBV3-1 (or the pseudogene TRBV3-2) to TRBJ2-1, with TRBD1 as a possible D gene (6 bases). Trimming cost V 0 bases and J 1 base, with 7 bases left between them. The CDR3 contains 15 residues. Per the germline V gene, CDR1 is LGHDT and CDR2 is YNNKEL (reference sequence). The CDR3 is CASSQDRGSYNEQFF. The CDR3 nucleotides are TGTGCCAGCAGCCAAGACAGGGGATCCTACAATGAGCAGTTCTTC.

The gene calls are TRBV15 and TRBJ2-1, with 10 nucleotides matching TRBD2. There are 18 residues in the CDR3. CDR1 is LNHNV and CDR2 is YYDKDF in the germline V gene (reference sequence). V dropped 0 bases and J dropped 0; count of bases not matched to a gene: 5. The CDR3 sequence is CATSRDLAGASSYNEQFF. In DNA form, the CDR3 reads TGTGCCACCAGCAGAGATCTAGCGGGGGCGAGCTCCTACAATGAGCAGTTCTTC.

The chain joins TRBV19 to TRBJ1-1; D uncertain. Germline V CDR1 and CDR2: LNHDA, SQIVND (reference sequence). Trimming left V 5 bases short and J 6 bases short, with 13 bases between. CDR3 length: 13 amino acids. The CDR3 nucleotides are TGTGCCAGTAGTCAATCACCAGGCGCTGAAGCTTTCTTT. Amino acid sequence: CASSQSPGAEAFF.

The V call is TRBV15, the J call TRBJ2-1; D may be TRBD2 (7 bases). The V end lost 5 bases, the J end lost 4 bases, and 21 bases lay between the germline ends. The CDR3 is 17 amino acids. Germline lookup yields CDR1 LNHNV and CDR2 YYDKDF (reference sequence). CDR3 loop: CATSFHGGPLNYNEQFF. CDR3 bases: TGTGCCACCAGCTTTCACGGGGGGCCCCTTAATTACAATGAGCAGTTCTTC.

The CDR3 region is CASNLRQVGEETQYF. The CDR3 coding sequence is TGTGCCAGCAACCTCCGACAGGTCGGGGAAGAGACCCAGTACTTC. The chain couples TRBV6-6 to TRBJ2-5; tentatively, D is TRBD1 (6 bases). The CDR3 runs to 15 residues. Germline V gene lookup returns CDR1 MNHNY and CDR2 SVGAGI (reference sequence). V was cut by 7 bases and J by 3 bases, with 18 bases left in between.

V is TRBV28 and J is TRBJ1-1; D not certain. CDR1 MDHEN and CDR2 SYDVKM come from the germline V gene. Trimming left V 8 bases short and J 4 bases short, with 23 bases between. CDR3 size: 16 residues. CDR3 residues: CASPASKTLSGTEAFF. The CDR3, as DNA: TGTGCCAGCCCGGCCTCAAAGACGCTTTCGGGCACTGAAGCTTTCTTT.

V and J are TRBV11-3 and TRBJ2-1; D uncertain. Between the trimmed V and J ends, which lost 5 bases and 4 bases, there was a span of 15 bases. In germline, CDR1 is SGHNT, CDR2 YENEEA. This CDR3 contains 15 residues. This chain's CDR3 is CASSPEGEEYNEQFF. CDR3 nucleotides: TGTGCCAGCAGCCCAGAAGGTGAGGAATACAATGAGCAGTTCTTC.

This clone was observed once. V usage is TRBV27 and J usage is TRBJ2-3; a possible D gene is TRBD1 (5 bases). The CDR3 runs to 16 residues. Germline CDR1 is MNHEY and CDR2 is SMNVEV (reference sequence). Between the trimmed V and J ends, which lost 6 bases and 2 bases, there was a span of 18 bases. CDR3 DNA sequence: TGTGCCAGCAGCTTCAACCAGGGCCGCTACACAGATACGCAGTATTTT. This gives the protein CASSFNQGRYTDTQYF.

The chain carries TRBV6-5 and TRBJ1-5; D perhaps matches TRBD1 (5 bases). From germline, CDR1 is MNHEY and CDR2 SVGAGI. V was pared by 5 bases and J by 6 bases, with 14 bases between. The CDR3 has 14 amino acids. CDR3 DNA: TGTGCCAGCAGTCCAAGGGGTGGTGCTCAGCCCCAGCATTTT. Translating gives CASSPRGGAQPQHF.

This clone was recorded a few times. The CDR3 here is CASSLSRTGKEKLFF. The CDR3 DNA follows: TGTGCCAGCAGCTTGTCTAGGACAGGGAAAGAAAAACTGTTTTTT. This chain joins TRBV5-6 and TRBJ1-4; 8 bases agree with TRBD1. The CDR3 has 15 residues. Germline CDR1 reads SGHDT; CDR2 reads YYEEEE. Trimming at V came to 1 base and at J to 8 bases, leaving 7 bases not matched to a gene.

A note on this clone: The junction does not match germline at one end; this may be a read error. J is TRBJ2-7 and V is TRBV30, with 7 bases fitting TRBD2. There are 11 residues in the CDR3. Germline loops: CDR1 GTSNPN, CDR2 SVGIG (reference sequence). CDR3 sequence: CAWRLSGAPNF. CDR3 nucleotides: TGTGCCTGGAGGCTAAGCGGGGCCCCAAACTTC.

V and J are TRBV9 and TRBJ2-2; 9 bases are a match to TRBD1. Germline V CDR1 and CDR2: SGDLS, YYNGEE. The CDR3 is made up of 16 amino acids. Losses at the gene ends were 3 bases for V and 5 bases for J; bases not matched to a gene: 8. CDR3 sequence (DNA): TGTGCCAGCAGCGACGGGACAGGGATCGAGACCGGGGAGCTGTTTTTT. It yields the protein CASSDGTGIETGELFF.

This chain uses TRBV3-1 (or the pseudogene TRBV3-2) with TRBJ2-1; the D gene is possibly TRBD2 (5 bases). The germline V and J ends were trimmed by 2 bases and 2 bases, with 10 bases remaining between them. Per germline, CDR1 LGHDT and CDR2 YNNKEL (reference sequence). This CDR3 is built from 15 residues. CDR3 bases: TGTGCCAGCAGCCAAAAGCCGGGAACCTACAATGAGCAGTTCTTC. Amino acids: CASSQKPGTYNEQFF.